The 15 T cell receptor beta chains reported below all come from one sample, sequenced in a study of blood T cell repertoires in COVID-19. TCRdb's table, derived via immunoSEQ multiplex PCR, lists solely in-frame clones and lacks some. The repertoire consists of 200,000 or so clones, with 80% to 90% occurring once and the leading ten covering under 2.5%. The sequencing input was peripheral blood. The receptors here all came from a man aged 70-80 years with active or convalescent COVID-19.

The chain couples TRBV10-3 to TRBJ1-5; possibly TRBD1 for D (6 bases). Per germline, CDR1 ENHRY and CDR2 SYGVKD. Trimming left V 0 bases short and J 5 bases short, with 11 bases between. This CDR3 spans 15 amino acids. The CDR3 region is CAISESGGAHQPQHF. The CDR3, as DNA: TGTGCCATCAGTGAGTCGGGGGGGGCCCATCAGCCCCAGCATTTT.

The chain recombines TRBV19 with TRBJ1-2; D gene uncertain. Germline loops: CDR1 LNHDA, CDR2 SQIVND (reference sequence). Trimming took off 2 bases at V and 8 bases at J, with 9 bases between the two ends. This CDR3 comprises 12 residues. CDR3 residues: CASSISRRGYTF. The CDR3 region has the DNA TGTGCCAGTAGTATAAGTCGTCGGGGCTACACCTTC.

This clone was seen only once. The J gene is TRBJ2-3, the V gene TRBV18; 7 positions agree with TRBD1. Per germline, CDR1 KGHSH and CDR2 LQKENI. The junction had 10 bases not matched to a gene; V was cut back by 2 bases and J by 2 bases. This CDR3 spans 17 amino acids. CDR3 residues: CASSPRQGWGNTDTQYF. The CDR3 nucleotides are TGTGCCAGCTCACCAAGACAGGGTTGGGGGAACACAGATACGCAGTATTTT. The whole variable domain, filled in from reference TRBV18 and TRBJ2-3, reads NAGVMQNPRHLVRRRGQEARLRCSPMKGHSHVYWYRQLPEEGLKFMVYLQKENIIDESGMPKERFSAEFPKEGPSILRIQQVVRGDSAAYFCASSPRQGWGNTDTQYFGPGTRLTVL.

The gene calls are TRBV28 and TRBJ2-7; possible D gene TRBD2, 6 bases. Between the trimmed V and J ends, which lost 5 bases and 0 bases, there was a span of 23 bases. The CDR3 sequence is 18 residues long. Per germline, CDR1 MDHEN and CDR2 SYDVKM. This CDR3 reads CASSMGKGLTVSSYEQYF. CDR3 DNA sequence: TGTGCCAGCAGTATGGGAAAGGGACTTACCGTTAGCTCCTACGAGCAGTACTTC.

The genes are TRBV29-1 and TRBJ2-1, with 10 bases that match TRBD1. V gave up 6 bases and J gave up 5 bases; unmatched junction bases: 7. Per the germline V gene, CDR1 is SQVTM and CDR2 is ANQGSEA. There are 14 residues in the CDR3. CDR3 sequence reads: CSVWGDRGNNEQFF. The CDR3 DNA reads TGCAGCGTGTGGGGGGACAGGGGAAACAATGAGCAGTTCTTC.

The CDR3 DNA reads TGTGCCAGCAGTTACTTGACAGGGACTGGGGCCAACGTCCTGACTTTC. Its protein product is CASSYLTGTGANVLTF. V and J are TRBV6-5 and TRBJ2-6; 7 bases agree with TRBD1. Germline V gene sequence: CDR1 MNHEY, CDR2 SVGAGI. The CDR3 is 16 residues long. The junction had 2 bases not matched to a gene; V was cut back by 1 base and J by 2 bases.

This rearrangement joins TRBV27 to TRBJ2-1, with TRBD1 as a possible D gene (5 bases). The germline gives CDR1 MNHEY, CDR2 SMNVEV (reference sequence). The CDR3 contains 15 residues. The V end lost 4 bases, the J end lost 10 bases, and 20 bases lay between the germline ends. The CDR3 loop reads CASSSNQGWGREQFF. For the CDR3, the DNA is TGTGCCAGCAGTTCAAATCAGGGATGGGGTAGAGAGCAGTTCTTC.

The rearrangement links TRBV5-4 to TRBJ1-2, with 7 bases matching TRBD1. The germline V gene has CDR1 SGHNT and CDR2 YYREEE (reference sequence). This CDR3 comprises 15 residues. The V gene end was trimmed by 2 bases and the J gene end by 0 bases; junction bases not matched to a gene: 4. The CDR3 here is CASSFGTEANYGYTF. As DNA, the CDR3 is TGTGCCAGCAGCTTCGGGACAGAAGCTAACTATGGCTACACCTTC. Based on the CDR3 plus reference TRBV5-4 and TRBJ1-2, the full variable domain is ETGVTQSPTHLIKTRGQQVTLRCSSQSGHNTVSWYQQALGQGPQFIFQYYREEENGRGNFPPRFSGLQFPNYSSELNVNALELDDSALYLCASSFGTEANYGYTFGSGTRLTVV.

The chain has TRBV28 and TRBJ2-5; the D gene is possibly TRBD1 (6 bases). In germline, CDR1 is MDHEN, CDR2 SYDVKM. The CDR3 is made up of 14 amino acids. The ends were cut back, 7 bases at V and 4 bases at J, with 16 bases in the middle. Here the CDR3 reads CASISGVMGETQYF. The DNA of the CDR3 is TGTGCCAGCATCTCAGGGGTGATGGGAGAGACCCAGTACTTC.

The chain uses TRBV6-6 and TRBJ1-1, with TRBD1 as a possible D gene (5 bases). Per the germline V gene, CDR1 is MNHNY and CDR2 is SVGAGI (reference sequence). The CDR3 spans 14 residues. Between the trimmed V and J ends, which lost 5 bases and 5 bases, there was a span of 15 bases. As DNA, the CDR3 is TGTGCCAGCAGTCCTGTGGGCGGGGGGACTGAAGCTTTCTTT. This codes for CASSPVGGGTEAFF.

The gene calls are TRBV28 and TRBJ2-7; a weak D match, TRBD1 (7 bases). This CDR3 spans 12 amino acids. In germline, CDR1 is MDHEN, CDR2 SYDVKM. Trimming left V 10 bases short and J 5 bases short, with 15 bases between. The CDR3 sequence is CAITQGGHEQYF. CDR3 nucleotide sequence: TGTGCCATTACGCAGGGGGGCCACGAGCAGTACTTC.

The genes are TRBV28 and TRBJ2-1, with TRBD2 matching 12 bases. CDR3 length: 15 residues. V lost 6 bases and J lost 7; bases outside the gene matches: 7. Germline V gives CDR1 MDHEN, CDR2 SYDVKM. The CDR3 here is CASSNPGLAGNEQFF. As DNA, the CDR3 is TGTGCCAGCAGCAACCCCGGACTAGCGGGAAATGAGCAGTTCTTC.

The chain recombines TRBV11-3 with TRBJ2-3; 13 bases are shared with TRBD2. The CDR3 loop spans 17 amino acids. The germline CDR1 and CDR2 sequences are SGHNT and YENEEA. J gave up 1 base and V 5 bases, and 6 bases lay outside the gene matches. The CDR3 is CASSPGLAGDGTDTQYF. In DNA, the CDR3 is TGTGCCAGCAGCCCTGGACTAGCGGGGGACGGCACAGATACGCAGTATTTT. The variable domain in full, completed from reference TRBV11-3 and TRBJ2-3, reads EAGVVQSPRYKIIEKKQPVAFWCNPISGHNTLYWYLQNLGQGPELLIRYENEEAVDDSQLPKDRFSAERLKGVDSTLKIQPAELGDSAVYLCASSPGLAGDGTDTQYFGPGTRLTVL.

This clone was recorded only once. The CDR3 coding sequence is TGTGCCAGCAGTCACTTGGACAGAGAAGAGACCCAGTACTTC. This codes for CASSHLDREETQYF. This chain links TRBV28 with TRBJ2-5, with D perhaps TRBD1 (6 bases). V was pared by 5 bases and J by 3 bases, with 13 bases between. The CDR3 covers 14 residues. Looked up from germline, CDR1 is MDHEN and CDR2 is SYDVKM.

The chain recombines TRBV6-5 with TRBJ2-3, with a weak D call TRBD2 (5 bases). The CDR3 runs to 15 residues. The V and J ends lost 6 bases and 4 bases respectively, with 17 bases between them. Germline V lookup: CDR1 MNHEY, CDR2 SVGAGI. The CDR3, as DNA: TGTGCCAGCAGCACCGGGGAGCCTCGTGCAGATACGCAGTATTTT. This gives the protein CASSTGEPRADTQYF.